This TCR beta chain was sequenced in a study of OX40 agonist ivuxolimab in advanced cancers. In the study overall: All patients had ivuxolimab intravenously every 2 weeks at 0.01 to 10 mg/kg. Hepatocellular carcinoma, melanoma, renal cell or head and neck cancer occurred in dose-escalation patients. Study-wide points: On average, CD8+ T cells showed a greater number of expanded clones than CD4+. Some patients without response likewise showed low normalized clonal expansion.

Profiled with immunoSEQ multiplex PCR; TCRdb holds only in-frame clones, not every one. The table shows 7,900 or so clones, with about 90% occurring only once. The CDR3 covers 13 residues. Germline-derived CDR1 and CDR2 are MGHDK and SYGVNS. V dropped 5 bases and J dropped 5 bases, with 13 bases sitting between them. With respect to this clone: Its antigen is unidentified.

The TCR was taken from an adult with an advanced solid tumor such as melanoma, head and neck, liver or kidney cancer. The source was CD4+ or CD8+ T cells sorted from blood, collected in a trial of the OX40 agonist ivuxolimab. V and J are TRBV25-1 and TRBJ2-7, with D unclear. CDR3 sequence (DNA): TGTGCCAGCAGTCTGGGGTTGATAAACGAGCAGTACTTC. This sequence encodes CASSLGLINEQYF.